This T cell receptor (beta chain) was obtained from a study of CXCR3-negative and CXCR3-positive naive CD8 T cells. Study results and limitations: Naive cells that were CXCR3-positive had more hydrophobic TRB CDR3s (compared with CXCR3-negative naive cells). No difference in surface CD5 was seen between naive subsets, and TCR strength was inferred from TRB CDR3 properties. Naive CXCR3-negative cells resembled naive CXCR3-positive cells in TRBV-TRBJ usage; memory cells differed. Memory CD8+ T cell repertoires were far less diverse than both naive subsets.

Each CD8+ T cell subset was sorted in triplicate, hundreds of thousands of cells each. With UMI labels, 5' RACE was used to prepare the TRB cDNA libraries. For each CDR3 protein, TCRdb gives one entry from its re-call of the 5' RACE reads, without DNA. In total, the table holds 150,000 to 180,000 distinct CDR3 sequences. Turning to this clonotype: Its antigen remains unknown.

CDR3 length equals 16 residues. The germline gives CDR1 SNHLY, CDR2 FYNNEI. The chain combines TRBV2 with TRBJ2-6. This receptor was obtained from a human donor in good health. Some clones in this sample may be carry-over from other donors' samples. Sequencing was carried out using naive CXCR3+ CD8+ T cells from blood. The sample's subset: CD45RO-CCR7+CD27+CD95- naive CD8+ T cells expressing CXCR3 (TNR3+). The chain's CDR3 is CASSEARSSGANVLTF. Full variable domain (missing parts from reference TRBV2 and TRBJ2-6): EPEVTQTPSHQVTQMGQEVILRCVPISNHLYFYWYRQILGQKVEFLVSFYNNEISEKSEIFDDQFSVERPDGSNFTLKIRSTKLEDSAMYFCASSEARSSGANVLTFGAGSRLTVL.